This entry describes one T cell receptor beta chain. V was shortened by 4 bases and J by 5 bases, with 18 bases between the two germline ends. This CDR3 region has 16 residues. CDR1 and CDR2 (germline): KGHSY, FQNENV. This sample is part of a study of blood T cell repertoires in COVID-19. Repertoires were generated with immunoSEQ multiplex PCR, while TCRdb's copy carries only in-frame clones and drops some. This repertoire shows 140,000 to 150,000 clones, 70% to 85% found once; its top ten account for around 9.6%. The chain links TRBV16 to TRBJ1-5, with D possibly TRBD1 on 6 matching bases. The clonotype was recovered from a man aged 55 to 70 with active or convalescent COVID-19. The sequencing sample was made of peripheral blood. The CDR3 nucleotides are TGTGCCAGCAGCCCCTCACGACCAGGGGCGTATCAGCCCCAGCATTTT. Its translation is CASSPSRPGAYQPQHF.